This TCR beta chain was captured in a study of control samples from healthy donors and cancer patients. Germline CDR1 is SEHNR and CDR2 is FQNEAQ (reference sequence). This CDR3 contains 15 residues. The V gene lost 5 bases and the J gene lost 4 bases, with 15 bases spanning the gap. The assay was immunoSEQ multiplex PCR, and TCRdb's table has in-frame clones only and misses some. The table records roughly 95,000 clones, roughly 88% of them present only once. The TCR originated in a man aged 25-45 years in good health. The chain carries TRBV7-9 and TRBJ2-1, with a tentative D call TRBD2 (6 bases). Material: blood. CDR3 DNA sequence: TGTGCCAGCAGCCCGGTGGCGGGATCATACAATGAGCAGTTCTTC. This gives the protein CASSPVAGSYNEQFF.